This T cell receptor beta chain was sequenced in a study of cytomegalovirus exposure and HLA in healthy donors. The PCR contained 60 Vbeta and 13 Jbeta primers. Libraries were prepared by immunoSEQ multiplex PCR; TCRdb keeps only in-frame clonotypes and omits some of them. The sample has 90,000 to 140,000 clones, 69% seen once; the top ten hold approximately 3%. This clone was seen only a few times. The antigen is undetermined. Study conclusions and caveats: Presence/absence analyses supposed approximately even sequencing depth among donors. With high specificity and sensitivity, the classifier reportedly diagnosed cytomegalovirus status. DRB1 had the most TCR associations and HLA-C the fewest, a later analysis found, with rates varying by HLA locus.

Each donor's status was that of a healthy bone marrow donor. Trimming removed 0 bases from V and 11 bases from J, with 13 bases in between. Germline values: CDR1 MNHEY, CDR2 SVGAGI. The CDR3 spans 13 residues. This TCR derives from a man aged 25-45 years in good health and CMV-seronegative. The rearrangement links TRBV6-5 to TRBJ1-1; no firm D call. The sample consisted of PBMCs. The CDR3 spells CASSYSMEGRAFF. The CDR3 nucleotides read TGTGCCAGCAGTTACTCGATGGAGGGTAGGGCTTTCTTT.